This TCR beta chain derives from a study of blood T cells in healthy people across ages (dated by TCRdb to the mid-2010s). Describing the broader study: In model experiments, template switching captured roughly one uniquely barcoded TCR beta cDNA molecule for every two T cells. The study measured age-related changes in TCR beta repertoire diversity using deep sequencing normalized with unique cDNA molecular identifiers. Donors were grouped into four age groups: young (average approximately 15 years), middle-aged (39), aged (around 56) and long-lived (around 80). To avoid experimental bias, donors of different ages were spread randomly across the sequencing lanes. Using the same blood draw, the study looked at two additional independent replicas of 1 million unique cDNA reads for two donors, one aged 18 to 29 and the other aged 80 or older.

On the study overall, not on this receptor specifically: Estimates of total diversity from one million sequenced T cells were regarded as lower bounds and underestimates. As age increased, observed TCR beta diversity per million T cells dropped in a roughly linear way, and a significant reduction was already evident by age around 41. Bulk unsorted PBMC profiling prevented conclusive comparison of naive and antigen-experienced compartments. Compared with the aged group, the long-lived group had more naive CD4+ T cells, fewer expanded clones and increased TCR diversity, suggesting age selection. Because the CMV infection status of the donors was unknown, age-related changes in expanded clonotypes may potentially have been confounded. The percentage of naive T cells measured by flow cytometry correlated strongly with observed TCR beta diversity.

Notes on this clonotype: No cognate antigen has been identified for it. Per-base qualities were not stored, and no clone one base away is much larger.

Donors were 40 or so systemically healthy Caucasian individuals from Russia aged roughly 6 to 100 years. Each donor gave 8 to 10 milliliters of peripheral blood, drawn into EDTA-treated Vacutainer tubes. PBMCs were isolated by Ficoll-Paque density-gradient centrifugation, with at least 6 million obtained per sample. Trizol reagent was used to extract total RNA from the PBMCs, yielding at least 6 micrograms per sample. Naive CD45RAhigh/CD27high T cell percentages were measured by flow cytometry on a PBMC aliquot from every donor. Library construction relied on 5' RACE. TCRdb names Illumina HiSeq 2500 as the instrument used. A second PCR of about 6 to 11 cycles was run with a J-beta primer mix and a sample-barcoded 5' primer. A template-switch 5' adaptor carrying 12 random nucleotides introduced a unique molecular identifier onto each TCR beta cDNA molecule. Each sample yielded at least 2.5 million CDR3-containing paired-end reads. First-strand cDNA synthesis was performed from all RNA using the Mint cDNA synthesis kit, with priming by a TRBC-specific oligonucleotide. Following uracil-DNA glycosylase treatment, a first 18-cycle PCR with universal primers M1SS and BC2_uni_R was performed on all cDNA. In the authors' own workflow: Each sample was normalized by randomly selecting 1 million high-quality reads, each carrying a distinct molecular identifier. Instead of being binned into consensus sequences, reads that shared molecular identifiers were thrown out. MiTCR, set to a Q25 quality threshold and the strictest error-elimination algorithm, was used for CDR3 identification, clonotype clustering and error correction. A nonparametric unseen species model using Euler transformation provided a lower-bound estimate of total TCR beta diversity. TCRdb reprocessing: public reads trimmed at Q25 with fastp, clones called with MiXCR, in-frame beta chains kept. Every entry covers one CDR3 protein and lists the most common genes and DNA from its rows. These V and J calls are TCRdb output, not the study's own analysis. The table for this sample lists over 1,300,000 distinct CDR3 sequences; approximately 59% of them were counted only once. The ten largest make up under 8.5% of the sample.

The junction shows trimming of 5 bases on V and 4 bases on J, and the gene matches do not reach 5 bases of it. The CDR3 holds 14 amino acids from the cysteine to the phenylalanine. Only the CDR3 DNA is retained, 42 bases long and in frame from the first base. CDR1 MNHNY and CDR2 SVGAGI were looked up in the germline V gene (reference sequence). The receptor was derived from a man aged 18 to 30 in good health. The sequence is built from TRBV6-6 and TRBJ1-2; the junction holds 9 bases that match TRBD1. Material: blood. The CDR3 corresponds to CASSTGGELYGYTF. The nucleotide sequence is TGTGCCAGCAGTACAGGGGGCGAACTCTATGGCTACACCTTC.